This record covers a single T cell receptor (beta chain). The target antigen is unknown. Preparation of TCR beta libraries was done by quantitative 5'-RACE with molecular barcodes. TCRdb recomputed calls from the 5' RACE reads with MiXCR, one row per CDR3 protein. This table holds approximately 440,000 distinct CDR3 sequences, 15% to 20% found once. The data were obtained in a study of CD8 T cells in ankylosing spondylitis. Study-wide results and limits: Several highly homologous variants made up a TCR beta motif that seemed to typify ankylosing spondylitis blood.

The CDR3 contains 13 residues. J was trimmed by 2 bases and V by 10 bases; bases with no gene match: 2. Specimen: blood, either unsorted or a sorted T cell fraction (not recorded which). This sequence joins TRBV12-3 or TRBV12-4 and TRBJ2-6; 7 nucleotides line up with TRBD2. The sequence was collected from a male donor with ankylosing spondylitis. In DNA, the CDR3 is TGTGCCATCCGGGAGGCTGGGGCCAACGTCCTGACTTTC. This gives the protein CAIREAGANVLTF.